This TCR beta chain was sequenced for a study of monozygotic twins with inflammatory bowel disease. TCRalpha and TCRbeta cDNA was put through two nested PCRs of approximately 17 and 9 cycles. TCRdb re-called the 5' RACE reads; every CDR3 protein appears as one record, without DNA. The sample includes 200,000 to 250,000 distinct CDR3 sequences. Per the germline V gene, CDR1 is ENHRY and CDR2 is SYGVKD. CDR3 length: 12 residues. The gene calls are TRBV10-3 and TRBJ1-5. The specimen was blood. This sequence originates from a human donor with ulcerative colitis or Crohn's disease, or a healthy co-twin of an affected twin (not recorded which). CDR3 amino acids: CAISVGDQPQHF.